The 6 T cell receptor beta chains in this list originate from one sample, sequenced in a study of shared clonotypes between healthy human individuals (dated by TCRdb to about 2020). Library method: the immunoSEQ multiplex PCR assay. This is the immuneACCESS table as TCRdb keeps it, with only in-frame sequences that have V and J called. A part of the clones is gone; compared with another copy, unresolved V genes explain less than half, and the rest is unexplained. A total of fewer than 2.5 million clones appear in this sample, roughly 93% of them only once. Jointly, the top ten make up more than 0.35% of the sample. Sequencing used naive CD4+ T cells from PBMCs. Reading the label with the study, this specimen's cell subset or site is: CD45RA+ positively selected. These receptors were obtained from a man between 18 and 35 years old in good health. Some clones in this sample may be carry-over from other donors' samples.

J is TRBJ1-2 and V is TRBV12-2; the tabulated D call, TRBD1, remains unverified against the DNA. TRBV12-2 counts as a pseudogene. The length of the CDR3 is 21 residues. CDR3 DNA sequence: TGTGCAAGTCGCTTAGCGGAGGTTTGCCGGGACAGGCCCTACTGTAACTATGGCTACACCTTC. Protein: CASRLAEVCRDRPYCNYGYTF.

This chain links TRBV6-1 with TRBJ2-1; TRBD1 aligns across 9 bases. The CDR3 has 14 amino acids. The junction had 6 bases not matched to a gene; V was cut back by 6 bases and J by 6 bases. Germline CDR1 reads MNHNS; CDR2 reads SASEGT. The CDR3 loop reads CASRGTGSLNEQFF. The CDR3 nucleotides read TGTGCCAGCAGAGGGACAGGGTCCCTCAATGAGCAGTTCTTC.

CDR3 nucleotide sequence: TGCGCCAGCAGCCGTCCGGGGGAAAAACTGTTTTTT. As protein: CASSRPGEKLFF. The chain employs TRBV4-1 and TRBJ1-4; D remains unclear. Germline lookup yields CDR1 MGHRA and CDR2 YSYEKL. The CDR3 runs to 12 residues. Between the trimmed V and J ends, which lost 4 bases and 8 bases, there was a span of 8 bases.

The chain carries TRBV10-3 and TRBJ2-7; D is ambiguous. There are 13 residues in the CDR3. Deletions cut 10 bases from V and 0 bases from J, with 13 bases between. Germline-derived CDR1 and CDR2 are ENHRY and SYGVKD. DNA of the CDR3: TGTGCCACTACGGACGGAAGCTCCTACGAGCAGTACTTC. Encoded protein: CATTDGSSYEQYF.

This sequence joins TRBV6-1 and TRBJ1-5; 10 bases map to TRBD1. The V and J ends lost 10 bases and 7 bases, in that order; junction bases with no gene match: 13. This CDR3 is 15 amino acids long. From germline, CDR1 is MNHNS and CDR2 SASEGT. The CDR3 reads CAITRGQGQIQPQHF. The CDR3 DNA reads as TGTGCCATCACGAGGGGACAGGGGCAGATCCAGCCCCAGCATTTT.

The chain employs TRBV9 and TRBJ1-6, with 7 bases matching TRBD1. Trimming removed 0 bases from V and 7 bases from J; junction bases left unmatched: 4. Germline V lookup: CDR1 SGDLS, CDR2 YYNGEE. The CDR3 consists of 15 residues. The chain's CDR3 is CASSVGDRLNSPLHF. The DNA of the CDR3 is TGTGCCAGCAGCGTAGGGGACAGACTGAATTCACCCCTCCACTTT.